These T cell receptor beta chains were read from a single sample in a study of blood T cell repertoires in COVID-19. Repertoires were generated with immunoSEQ multiplex PCR, while TCRdb's copy carries only in-frame clones and drops some. The sample records about 170,000 clones, around nine tenths being singletons. The source material was peripheral blood. These receptors were collected from a man between 18 and 35 years old with active or convalescent COVID-19. The CDR3 runs from the conserved cysteine through the conserved F or W. A D gene is named only where the DNA matches it firmly. Rows give clone size only sometimes, using once, few, many, or a class for an expanded clone.

d_call: TRBD2; clone_size: NA; j_call: TRBJ2-5; v_call: TRBV6-5; cdr3_nt: TGTGCCAGCAAGAGGTCTAGCGGCTGGGAGACCCAGTACTTC; cdr3_aa: CASKRSSGWETQYF
d_call: NA; clone_size: NA; j_call: TRBJ1-4; v_call: TRBV6-5; cdr3_nt: TGTGCCGGGGGGGAGGCGACTAATGAAAAACTGTTTTTT; cdr3_aa: CAGGEATNEKLFF
d_call: NA; clone_size: NA; j_call: TRBJ1-1; v_call: TRBV19; cdr3_nt: TGTGCCACCCAGGGAGGGGGAGTTCCGAGCGAAGCTTTCTTT; cdr3_aa: CATQGGGVPSEAFF
d_call: TRBD2; clone_size: NA; j_call: TRBJ2-1; v_call: TRBV19; cdr3_nt: TGTGCCAGTAGTATCAGGAGCGGGAATGGGCAGTTCTTC; cdr3_aa: CASSIRSGNGQFF
d_call: NA; clone_size: NA; j_call: TRBJ1-1; v_call: TRBV5-5; cdr3_nt: TGTGCCAGCAGCCTCGCAAGACAGAACACTGAAGCTTTCTTT; cdr3_aa: CASSLARQNTEAFF
d_call: NA; clone_size: NA; j_call: TRBJ1-1; v_call: TRBV11-2; cdr3_nt: TGTGCCAGCAGCTTAGAGGGGGGGACTGAAGCTTTCTTT; cdr3_aa: CASSLEGGTEAFF
d_call: NA; clone_size: NA; j_call: TRBJ2-2; v_call: TRBV5-5; cdr3_nt: TGTGCCAGCAGCTTATTAGCGTACACCGGGGAGCTGTTTTTT; cdr3_aa: CASSLLAYTGELFF
d_call: NA; clone_size: NA; j_call: TRBJ2-1; v_call: TRBV11-2; cdr3_nt: TGTGCCAGCAGCTTATCGCGGCACAATGAGCAGTTCTTC; cdr3_aa: CASSLSRHNEQFF
d_call: NA; clone_size: NA; j_call: TRBJ1-4; v_call: TRBV5-6; cdr3_nt: TGTGCCAGCGCAACCGGGGGGCCCCGCGGTGAAAAACTGTTTTTT; cdr3_aa: CASATGGPRGEKLFF
d_call: NA; clone_size: NA; j_call: TRBJ2-7; v_call: TRBV12-3/TRBV12-4; cdr3_nt: TGTGCCAGCAGTTGGGGGCGCGAGCAGTACTTC; cdr3_aa: CASSWGREQYF
d_call: TRBD1; clone_size: NA; j_call: TRBJ2-7; v_call: TRBV2; cdr3_nt: TGTGCCAGCAGTGTAATTGGGACAGGGGCCTACGAGCAGTACTTC; cdr3_aa: CASSVIGTGAYEQYF
d_call: NA; clone_size: NA; j_call: TRBJ1-5; v_call: TRBV28; cdr3_nt: TGTGCCAGCAGTTTAGGGGGCGCGAGCAATCAGCCCCAGCATTTT; cdr3_aa: CASSLGGASNQPQHF
d_call: TRBD1; clone_size: NA; j_call: TRBJ1-1; v_call: TRBV5-1; cdr3_nt: TGCGCCAGCAGCGTGACAGGGGTTCCGAACACTGAAGCTTTCTTT; cdr3_aa: CASSVTGVPNTEAFF
d_call: TRBD2; clone_size: NA; j_call: TRBJ2-7; v_call: TRBV12-5; cdr3_nt: TGTGCTAGTGGTTTGTTTGGGACTAGCGGGAGGATTACACCCGAGCAGTACTTC; cdr3_aa: CASGLFGTSGRITPEQYF
d_call: TRBD2; clone_size: once; j_call: TRBJ2-3; v_call: TRBV5-3; cdr3_nt: TGTGCCAGAAGCTTTGAGAAGCGGGGGGGCGCAGATACGCAGTATTTT; cdr3_aa: CARSFEKRGGADTQYF
d_call: TRBD1; clone_size: once; j_call: TRBJ2-1; v_call: TRBV5-5; cdr3_nt: TGTGCCAGCAGCTTGGAGGGGGCCTCCTACAATGAGCAGTTCTTC; cdr3_aa: CASSLEGASYNEQFF
d_call: TRBD2; clone_size: NA; j_call: TRBJ2-3; v_call: TRBV11-2; cdr3_nt: TGTGCCAGCAGCTTACGCAACCTAGCGGGCCACACAGATACGCAGTATTTT; cdr3_aa: CASSLRNLAGHTDTQYF
d_call: TRBD1; clone_size: once; j_call: TRBJ1-1; v_call: TRBV6-5; cdr3_nt: TGTGCCAGCAGAACAGGGGGTCCGAACACTGAAGCTTTCTTT; cdr3_aa: CASRTGGPNTEAFF
d_call: NA; clone_size: few; j_call: TRBJ1-5; v_call: TRBV7-8; cdr3_nt: TGTGCCAGCAGCTTACAGACAGTAGTCAATCAGCCCCAGCATTTT; cdr3_aa: CASSLQTVVNQPQHF
d_call: TRBD2; clone_size: NA; j_call: TRBJ2-1; v_call: TRBV4-1; cdr3_nt: TGCGCCAGCAGCCATAGCGGGGGGAGCTCCTACAATGAGCAGTTCTTC; cdr3_aa: CASSHSGGSSYNEQFF
d_call: NA; clone_size: NA; j_call: TRBJ1-2; v_call: TRBV11-3; cdr3_nt: TGTGCCAGCAGCCGTCGCCGGGTCCCCAGATTCATCTCTAACTATGGCTACACCTTC; cdr3_aa: CASSRRRVPRFISNYGYTF
d_call: NA; clone_size: once; j_call: TRBJ1-1; v_call: TRBV7-3; cdr3_nt: TGTGCCAGCAGTCAACCAGGGAACACTGAAGCTTTCTTT; cdr3_aa: CASSQPGNTEAFF
d_call: TRBD2; clone_size: NA; j_call: TRBJ2-3; v_call: TRBV2; cdr3_nt: TGTGCCACACCCGGAGCGGGGGGGCCAAGAGATACGCAGTATTTT; cdr3_aa: CATPGAGGPRDTQYF
d_call: NA; clone_size: NA; j_call: TRBJ1-5; v_call: TRBV6-1; cdr3_nt: TGTGCCAGCAGTTATGGGGGGAATCAGCCCCAGCATTTT; cdr3_aa: CASSYGGNQPQHF
d_call: TRBD2; clone_size: NA; j_call: TRBJ2-7; v_call: TRBV29-1; cdr3_nt: TGCAGCGTTGATCTAGCGGGATATGGGTACGAGCAGTACTTC; cdr3_aa: CSVDLAGYGYEQYF
d_call: NA; clone_size: NA; j_call: TRBJ2-7; v_call: TRBV3-1/TRBV3-2; cdr3_nt: TGTGCCAGCAGCCAAGATACCCTAGCGGAGGGGGGACTGTACGAGCAGTACTTC; cdr3_aa: CASSQDTLAEGGLYEQYF
d_call: TRBD2; clone_size: NA; j_call: TRBJ2-3; v_call: TRBV14; cdr3_nt: TGTGCCAGCAGCCCCTCTAGCGGGAGTTTCCGGACCTCAGATACGCAGTATTTT; cdr3_aa: CASSPSSGSFRTSDTQYF
d_call: TRBD2; clone_size: NA; j_call: TRBJ2-1; v_call: TRBV6-5; cdr3_nt: TGTGCCAGCAGTTACTCGGGACTAGGCCCAATCAATGAGCAGTTCTTC; cdr3_aa: CASSYSGLGPINEQFF
d_call: TRBD2; clone_size: NA; j_call: TRBJ2-1; v_call: TRBV6-1; cdr3_nt: TGTGCCAGCAGTGCTGTTAGCGGGGGGCGGCACAATGAGCAGTTCTTC; cdr3_aa: CASSAVSGGRHNEQFF
d_call: TRBD1; clone_size: NA; j_call: TRBJ2-2; v_call: TRBV10-3; cdr3_nt: TGTGCCATCAGCCCTGGGACAGGGACTGGGGAGCTGTTTTTT; cdr3_aa: CAISPGTGTGELFF
d_call: TRBD2; clone_size: NA; j_call: TRBJ2-5; v_call: TRBV9; cdr3_nt: TGTGCCAGCAGCGAATATAGCGGGAGTTTGTTCAAGACCCAGTACTTC; cdr3_aa: CASSEYSGSLFKTQYF
d_call: TRBD1; clone_size: once; j_call: TRBJ1-4; v_call: TRBV7-9; cdr3_nt: TGTGCCGCTAAGAACACGGGACAGGGGAATGAAAAACTGTTTTTT; cdr3_aa: CAAKNTGQGNEKLFF
d_call: NA; clone_size: NA; j_call: TRBJ1-3; v_call: TRBV7-8; cdr3_nt: TGTGCCAGCAGCTTAGAGGGGACGGGAGGAGGAAACACCATATATTTT; cdr3_aa: CASSLEGTGGGNTIYF
d_call: NA; clone_size: once; j_call: TRBJ1-1; v_call: TRBV5-1; cdr3_nt: TGCGCCAGCAGCTTGGGGCCGGAGCGAGGGATGAACACTGAAGCTTTCTTT; cdr3_aa: CASSLGPERGMNTEAFF
d_call: TRBD1; clone_size: NA; j_call: TRBJ1-5; v_call: TRBV7-2; cdr3_nt: TGTGCCAGCAGCCCCGGGACAGACTACGGTCAGCCCCAGCATTTT; cdr3_aa: CASSPGTDYGQPQHF
d_call: NA; clone_size: NA; j_call: TRBJ1-5; v_call: TRBV18; cdr3_nt: TGTGCCAGCTCCCCCGGGGGGGATGGAATCGAGCCCCAGCATTTT; cdr3_aa: CASSPGGDGIEPQHF
d_call: NA; clone_size: NA; j_call: TRBJ1-2; v_call: TRBV6-2/TRBV6-3; cdr3_nt: TGTGCCAGCAGTTCCCGGGACACCGATGGCTACACCTTC; cdr3_aa: CASSSRDTDGYTF
d_call: TRBD2; clone_size: NA; j_call: TRBJ2-1; v_call: TRBV5-1; cdr3_nt: TGCGCCAGCAGCTTGAGCGGGGGGGCACCCGAGCAGTTCTTC; cdr3_aa: CASSLSGGAPEQFF
d_call: TRBD2; clone_size: once; j_call: TRBJ2-2; v_call: TRBV7-3; cdr3_nt: TGTGCCAGCAGCCCTGTTTTGGGGGAGGGCCCCGGGGCCGGGGAGCTGTTTTTT; cdr3_aa: CASSPVLGEGPGAGELFF
d_call: TRBD2; clone_size: NA; j_call: TRBJ2-1; v_call: TRBV4-3; cdr3_nt: TGCGCCAGCAGCCAAGTTCTTGGCGGGAGAGGCCAGTTCTTC; cdr3_aa: CASSQVLGGRGQFF
d_call: NA; clone_size: NA; j_call: TRBJ2-5; v_call: TRBV30; cdr3_nt: TGTGCCTGGGACTCGGGGGGCATAGAGACCCAGTACTTC; cdr3_aa: CAWDSGGIETQYF
d_call: NA; clone_size: NA; j_call: TRBJ2-7; v_call: TRBV2; cdr3_nt: TGTGCCAGCAGTGATAGGGGAAGGAGTATGTACGAGCAGTACTTC; cdr3_aa: CASSDRGRSMYEQYF
d_call: TRBD2; clone_size: NA; j_call: TRBJ2-1; v_call: TRBV11-3; cdr3_nt: TGTGCCAGCAGCGCCTACTCGACTAGCGGGGGGTACAATGAGCAGTTCTTC; cdr3_aa: CASSAYSTSGGYNEQFF
d_call: NA; clone_size: once; j_call: TRBJ2-7; v_call: TRBV15; cdr3_nt: TGTGCCACCAGCAGAGATAGCGGCGGGGTCTACGAGCAGTACTTC; cdr3_aa: CATSRDSGGVYEQYF
d_call: NA; clone_size: NA; j_call: TRBJ1-6; v_call: TRBV27; cdr3_nt: TGTGCCAGCCGACCGGGACACCAGAATTCACCCCTCCACTTT; cdr3_aa: CASRPGHQNSPLHF
d_call: TRBD1; clone_size: NA; j_call: TRBJ1-3; v_call: TRBV5-1; cdr3_nt: TGCGCCAGCAGCGGAGGGGGCTCCAGCTCTGGAAACACCATATATTTT; cdr3_aa: CASSGGGSSSGNTIYF
d_call: TRBD1; clone_size: NA; j_call: TRBJ1-1; v_call: TRBV13; cdr3_nt: TGTGCCAGCAGAAGGACAGGGGGCCAGAACACTGAAGCTTTCTTT; cdr3_aa: CASRRTGGQNTEAFF
d_call: NA; clone_size: NA; j_call: TRBJ1-1; v_call: TRBV4-2; cdr3_nt: TGTGCCAGCAGCCCACGAACACTGACAGGCAATGAAGCTTTCTTT; cdr3_aa: CASSPRTLTGNEAFF
d_call: NA; clone_size: NA; j_call: TRBJ1-2; v_call: TRBV27; cdr3_nt: TGTGCCAGCAGTGTGGGAGCTAACTATGGCTACACCTTC; cdr3_aa: CASSVGANYGYTF
d_call: NA; clone_size: NA; j_call: TRBJ1-2; v_call: TRBV28; cdr3_nt: TGTGCCAGCAGTTTTGATTCATTCGAGTTCGCTAACTATGGCTACACCTTC; cdr3_aa: CASSFDSFEFANYGYTF
d_call: NA; clone_size: NA; j_call: TRBJ1-6; v_call: TRBV5-1; cdr3_nt: TGCGCCAGCAGCTTGAACGGGGGGAAGTATAATTCACCCCTCCACTTT; cdr3_aa: CASSLNGGKYNSPLHF
d_call: TRBD2; clone_size: NA; j_call: TRBJ2-7; v_call: TRBV24-1; cdr3_nt: TGTGCCACCTCTAAGGGAGGGACGGCCCACGAGCAGTACTTC; cdr3_aa: CATSKGGTAHEQYF
d_call: NA; clone_size: NA; j_call: TRBJ1-1; v_call: TRBV7-9; cdr3_nt: TGTGCCAGCAGCCCTCCCTATTCGGGTGAAGCTTTCTTT; cdr3_aa: CASSPPYSGEAFF